Listed here is a single T cell receptor beta chain. Genomic DNA extracted from bulk tumor tissue served as template. A total of about 0.6 ug was used per sample. Several widely spaced biopsies per primary tumor were taken during surgery. Each patient presented with untreated, newly diagnosed non-small cell lung cancer and received curative surgery. The TCR beta CDR3 region underwent multiplex PCR amplification with 32 V and 13 J primers. TCRdb reprocessed the multiplex PCR reads via MiXCR and lists one record per CDR3 protein. Among 3,500 to 4,500 distinct CDR3 sequences, under 30% were seen once, and the ten largest hold roughly 12%. The source of the sample is a study of immune heterogeneity within non-small cell lung tumors. Trimming pared 3 bases from V and 4 bases from J, leaving 15 bases between. The CDR3 has 16 amino acids. Germline CDR1 and CDR2: MNHNS and SASEGT.

The rearrangement links TRBV6-1 to TRBJ1-4; D unclear. Material for sequencing was lung tumor tissue. This clonotype was obtained from a man aged 60 to 75 with non-small cell lung cancer. The CDR3 sequence: CASSDPGRPNNEKLFF. In DNA, the CDR3 is TGTGCCAGCAGTGACCCAGGACGGCCTAATAATGAAAAACTGTTTTTT.